This T cell receptor (beta chain) was documented in a study of STAT5B mutations in CD4+ large granular lymphocyte leukemia. The study's findings and limits: Compared with healthy controls (2/35), patient top clones favored TRBV06 (8/27). Main leukemic clonotypes were patient-specific, but approximately 27% appeared at low frequency elsewhere.

Original processing methods: Productive clonotypes were detectable down to 2.59 x 10-5 frequency. The data were produced by immunoSEQ multiplex PCR, yet TCRdb's version contains in-frame clones alone and is incomplete. V and J calls and clone size follow that table, whereas D and trimming were derived from the DNA. The sample contains tens of thousands of clones, around 80% of which appear only once. With regard to this clone: Antigen: not known.

Germline CDR1 is SGHDT and CDR2 is YYEEEE. The CDR3 has 17 amino acids. Trimming stripped 4 bases from V and 0 bases from J, with 17 bases between. The chain employs TRBV5-6 and TRBJ1-5, with D perhaps TRBD1 (6 bases). Sequencing was performed on CD4+ T cells from blood buffy coats. The receptor comes from a human donor in good health. The CDR3 spells CASSQGRGVGSNQPQHF. In DNA, the CDR3 is TGTGCCAGCAGCCAGGGGAGGGGGGTTGGTAGCAATCAGCCCCAGCATTTT. The entire variable domain, with the rest obtained from reference TRBV5-6 and TRBJ1-5, is as follows: DAGVTQSPTHLIKTRGQQVTLRCSPKSGHDTVSWYQQALGQGPQFIFQYYEEEERQRGNFPDRFSGHQFPNYSSELNVNALLLGDSALYLCASSQGRGVGSNQPQHFGDGTRLSIL.